The 20 T cell receptor beta chains listed next were all sequenced from one sample in a study of cytomegalovirus exposure and HLA in healthy donors. With 60 Vbeta and 13 Jbeta primers, the PCR was carried out. Clones were sequenced by immunoSEQ multiplex PCR, and TCRdb holds only the in-frame ones, with some missing. Here the sample spans about 170,000 clones, 77% being singletons. The sample comprised PBMCs. These receptors were collected from a woman in her 30s in good health and CMV-seropositive.

The rearrangement links TRBV6-5 to TRBJ2-5; weak D call: TRBD2 (6 bases). CDR1 MNHEY and CDR2 SVGAGI come from the germline V gene. The CDR3 is made up of 15 amino acids. The V end lost 6 bases, the J end lost 0 bases, and 14 bases lay between the germline ends. In DNA form, the CDR3 reads TGTGCCAGCAGCCCGGGACTCCGGTACCAAGAGACCCAGTACTTC. It codes for CASSPGLRYQETQYF.

A few counts support this clone. The chain employs TRBV29-1 and TRBJ2-3; 9 positions agree with TRBD2. The V and J ends lost 0 bases and 2 bases, in that order; junction bases with no gene match: 3. Germline V CDR1 and CDR2: SQVTM, ANQGSEA. The CDR3 sequence is 15 residues long. The DNA for the CDR3 is TGCAGCGTTGAAGATGGCGGGAGGGCCACAGATACGCAGTATTTT. Its protein is CSVEDGGRATDTQYF.

The V gene is TRBV28, the J gene TRBJ2-5; 8 nucleotides agree with TRBD1. The DNA end lines up better with TRBJ2-7; the J call may be wrong. This CDR3 is built from 15 residues. Per germline, CDR1 MDHEN and CDR2 SYDVKM. CDR3 bases: TGTGCCAGCAGTTCGGGGACAGGCCTCTCCTACGAGCAGTACTTC. Translation gives CASSSGTGLSYEQYF.

This sequence joins TRBV7-6 and TRBJ2-7, with D possibly matching TRBD2 (5 bases). This CDR3 has 13 amino acids. Germline V gene data show CDR1 as SGHVS and CDR2 as FNYEAQ. With 1 base removed from V and 3 bases from J, the gap between germline ends came to 7 bases. In DNA, the CDR3 is TGTGCCAGCAGCTTAGAAGCGGTCTACGAGCAGTACTTC. This gives the protein CASSLEAVYEQYF.

This sequence joins TRBV11-2 and TRBJ2-5, with 7 nucleotides matching TRBD2. Germline CDR1 SGHAT, CDR2 FQNNGV. The CDR3 sequence is 16 residues long. The V segment lost 5 bases and the J segment 1 base; nucleotides outside the gene matches: 10. The CDR3 DNA sequence: TGTGCCAGCAGCCCCGGCCTAGCGGTAACCCAAGAGACCCAGTACTTC. Protein product: CASSPGLAVTQETQYF.

This clone has just a few counts. The chain has TRBV6-5 and TRBJ2-4, with 10 bases lining up with TRBD1. Per germline, CDR1 MNHEY and CDR2 SVGAGI. V lost 6 bases, J lost 8 bases, and 7 bases stayed unmatched. CDR3 length equals 14 residues. CDR3 sequence (DNA): TGTGCCAGCAGCTCCATGACAGGGGGCTACATTCAGTACTTC. It encodes CASSSMTGGYIQYF.

J is TRBJ2-1 and V is TRBV28, with TRBD2 as a possible D gene (6 bases). From germline, CDR1 is MDHEN and CDR2 SYDVKM. Trimming shortened V by 5 bases and J by 7 bases, and 21 bases separated the two germline ends. The CDR3 sequence is 16 residues long. CDR3 coding DNA: TGTGCCAGCAGTGACCCCCGGGGCGGTCGGGGGAATGAGCAGTTCTTC. This sequence encodes CASSDPRGGRGNEQFF.

CDR3 in amino acids: CASSQEETSGSHNEQFF. The CDR3 DNA reads as TGCGCCAGCAGCCAAGAAGAGACTAGCGGGAGCCACAATGAGCAGTTCTTC. The V and J genes are TRBV4-3 and TRBJ2-1, with 12 bases identical to TRBD2. Losses at the gene ends were 0 bases for V and 5 bases for J; bases not matched to a gene: 5. The CDR3 totals 17 residues. Germline CDR1 and CDR2: LGHNA and YSLEER.

This CDR3 reads CASSHAGNTEAFF. CDR3 bases: TGTGCCAGCAGTCACGCGGGGAACACTGAAGCTTTCTTT. This rearrangement joins TRBV6-1 to TRBJ1-1; no clear D gene. Per germline, CDR1 MNHNS and CDR2 SASEGT. The V end lost 5 bases, the J end lost 1 base, and 8 bases lay between the germline ends. The CDR3 is 13 residues long.

The chain combines TRBV28 with TRBJ1-3; D remains unclear. The CDR3 runs to 15 residues. Trimming removed 2 bases from V and 2 bases from J, with 10 bases in between. The V gene's germline CDR1 is MDHEN and CDR2 SYDVKM. CDR3 amino acids: CASSLVRLPGNTIYF. Written as DNA, the CDR3 is TGTGCCAGCAGTTTAGTCAGGTTGCCTGGAAACACCATATATTTT.

CDR3 in DNA: TGTGCCAGCATGTCCGACAGGGGTCCGCAGCCCCAGCATTTT. This sequence encodes CASMSDRGPQPQHF. The rearrangement uses TRBV6-6 and TRBJ1-5, with 8 positions matching TRBD1. The CDR3 has 14 amino acids. J lost 7 bases, V lost 7 bases, and 9 bases had no gene match. Germline V gives CDR1 MNHNY, CDR2 SVGAGI (reference sequence).

The rearrangement uses TRBV7-9 and TRBJ1-2; D unclear. The CDR3 is 14 amino acids. Germline V lookup: CDR1 SEHNR, CDR2 FQNEAQ (reference sequence). V lost 5 bases to trimming and J lost 2 bases, with 12 bases between them. The CDR3 coding sequence is TGTGCCAGCAGCCTAGATTTTAGAAACTATGGCTACACCTTC. Translation gives CASSLDFRNYGYTF.

This sequence joins TRBV27 and TRBJ2-5, with TRBD2 matching over 8 bases. Germline CDR1 reads MNHEY; CDR2 reads SMNVEV (reference sequence). The length of the CDR3 is 16 residues. Losses at the gene ends were 2 bases for V and 1 base for J; bases not matched to a gene: 6. The DNA of the CDR3 is TGTGCCAGCAGTTTAGAAGAGCGGGAGTTCCAAGAGACCCAGTACTTC. It translates to CASSLEEREFQETQYF.

The chain carries TRBV13 and TRBJ2-1, with D perhaps TRBD2 (6 bases). The CDR3 length is 13 residues. Germline V CDR1 and CDR2: PRHDT, FYEKMQ (reference sequence). The V gene lost 6 bases and the J gene lost 10 bases, with 16 bases spanning the gap. CDR3 nucleotide sequence: TGTGCCAGCAGGGGGGTAGCGGACCAAGAGCAGTTCTTC. Translating it yields CASRGVADQEQFF.

The chain employs TRBV13 and TRBJ1-4; TRBD1 is a possible D gene (6 bases). V lost 5 bases and J lost 3, with 13 bases in between. The CDR3 sequence is 15 residues long. Per the germline V gene, CDR1 is PRHDT and CDR2 is FYEKMQ (reference sequence). CDR3 residues: CASSPSGESNEKLFF. The CDR3 nucleotides read TGTGCCAGCAGCCCGTCAGGGGAGTCTAATGAAAAACTGTTTTTT.

V and J are TRBV4-1 and TRBJ2-7; no firm D call. The length of the CDR3 is 14 residues. The V gene lost 3 bases and the J gene lost 1 base, with 10 bases spanning the gap. Germline CDR1 MGHRA, CDR2 YSYEKL. The CDR3 spells CASSHPAISYEQYF. The DNA of the CDR3 is TGCGCCAGCAGCCATCCCGCGATTTCCTACGAGCAGTACTTC.

V gene TRBV28 combines with J gene TRBJ2-3, with 15 bases that match TRBD2. V shed 4 bases, J shed 6 bases, and the junction held 8 bases outside the gene matches. The CDR3 covers 17 residues. Germline loops: CDR1 MDHEN, CDR2 SYDVKM. The CDR3 region is CASSSRTSGRATDTQYF. CDR3 nucleotides: TGTGCCAGCAGTTCCAGGACTAGCGGGAGGGCCACTGATACGCAGTATTTT.

CDR3 amino acids: CSVTGLPGLVHNEQFF. CDR3 DNA: TGCAGCGTGACCGGATTACCGGGACTAGTCCACAATGAGCAGTTCTTC. The V gene is TRBV29-1, the J gene TRBJ2-1; 8 bases are shared with TRBD2. V was clipped by 6 bases and J by 5 bases; unmatched bases: 15. There are 16 residues in the CDR3. Germline V gene data show CDR1 as SQVTM and CDR2 as ANQGSEA.

The chain couples TRBV7-6 to TRBJ2-1, with 12 bases aligning to TRBD2. Trimming removed 5 bases from V and 4 bases from J; junction bases left unmatched: 6. The germline gives CDR1 SGHVS, CDR2 FNYEAQ. The CDR3 has 16 residues. The CDR3 nucleotides are TGTGCCAGCAGCGCGGGACTAGCGGGCCGATACAATGAGCAGTTCTTC. It is translated as CASSAGLAGRYNEQFF.

V usage is TRBV6-1 and J usage is TRBJ2-2, with 7 bases lining up with TRBD2. Germline loops: CDR1 MNHNS, CDR2 SASEGT. The CDR3 consists of 11 residues. The V segment lost 9 bases and the J segment 6 bases; nucleotides outside the gene matches: 1. The CDR3 coding sequence is TGTGCCAGGGGGGGGGCCGGGGAGCTGTTTTTT. As protein: CARGGAGELFF.